These 27 T cell receptor beta chains originate from one sample sequenced in a study of blood T cell repertoires in COVID-19. Assay: immunoSEQ multiplex PCR; the TCRdb copy retains only in-frame clones and omits some. The data show over 50,000 clones, with more than 90% seen just once and around 6.9% held by the top ten. Sequencing used peripheral blood. These receptors originate from a man between 50 and 59 years old with active COVID-19.

V gene TRBV11-2 combines with J gene TRBJ2-7; 7 bases fit TRBD1. Germline CDR1 SGHAT, CDR2 FQNNGV. The length of the CDR3 is 15 residues. The junction had 9 bases not matched to a gene; V was cut back by 3 bases and J by 4 bases. Here the CDR3 reads CASSFRTGQLYEQYF. The CDR3 region has the DNA TGTGCCAGCAGCTTCAGGACAGGCCAGCTTTACGAGCAGTACTTC.

The chain is built from TRBV6-1 and TRBJ1-3; D remains ambiguous. V dropped 3 bases and J dropped 4 bases, with 10 bases sitting between them. Per the germline V gene, CDR1 is MNHNS and CDR2 is SASEGT. This CDR3 region has 14 residues. CDR3: CASSELGIGNTIYF. CDR3 DNA: TGTGCCAGCAGTGAGCTCGGGATAGGAAACACCATATATTTT.

The chain couples TRBV7-9 to TRBJ1-6; tentatively, D is TRBD1 (5 bases). CDR3 length: 13 residues. In germline, CDR1 is SEHNR, CDR2 FQNEAQ (reference sequence). V lost 7 bases and J 9 bases, leaving 13 bases between the germline ends. This chain's CDR3 is CASTGTYPSPLHF. The DNA of the CDR3 is TGTGCCAGCACCGGGACTTACCCTTCACCCCTCCACTTT.

The chain has TRBV2 and TRBJ1-5, with a possible D match to TRBD1 (5 bases). The CDR3 runs 15 residues. Germline V gives CDR1 SNHLY, CDR2 FYNNEI. The germline V and J ends were trimmed by 8 bases and 2 bases, with 16 bases remaining between them. The chain's CDR3 is CASGAQIGGNQPQHF. CDR3 bases: TGTGCCAGCGGGGCCCAGATTGGTGGCAATCAGCCCCAGCATTTT.

The chain has TRBV5-1 and TRBJ1-3; weak D call: TRBD1 (6 bases). CDR1 is SGHRS, CDR2 YFSETQ, per germline. Trimming took 4 bases from V and 0 from J, leaving 8 bases between them. The CDR3 is 14 amino acids. CDR3: CASSPDSSGNTIYF. CDR3 nucleotides: TGCGCCAGCAGCCCGGACAGCTCTGGAAACACCATATATTTT.

The sample holds a few counts of this clone. J is TRBJ2-1 and V is TRBV7-2; TRBD2 might be the D (6 bases). Looked up from germline, CDR1 is SGHTA and CDR2 is FQGNSA. Trimming shortened V by 6 bases and J by 8 bases, and 8 bases separated the two germline ends. The length of the CDR3 is 11 residues. The CDR3 sequence is CASSRLDEQFF. CDR3 sequence (DNA): TGTGCCAGCAGTCGACTAGATGAGCAGTTCTTC.

The chain employs TRBV10-1 and TRBJ2-7, with 8 bases fitting TRBD2. CDR3 size: 13 residues. Germline V gene lookup returns CDR1 WNHNN and CDR2 SYGVQD (reference sequence). V lost 6 bases and J lost 5; bases outside the gene matches: 6. The CDR3 sequence is CASSGGASDEQYF. DNA of the CDR3: TGCGCCAGCAGCGGGGGGGCCAGCGACGAGCAGTACTTC.

The chain is built from TRBV4-1 and TRBJ1-2; unclear D gene. The CDR3 contains 16 residues. CDR1 is MGHRA and CDR2 is YSYEKL in the germline V gene. V was pared by 3 bases and J by 0 bases, with 14 bases between. As DNA, the CDR3 is TGCGCCAGCAGCCAGACAATAACAGTAGCTAACTATGGCTACACCTTC. Translated, it gives CASSQTITVANYGYTF.

This chain uses TRBV27 with TRBJ1-6, with D perhaps TRBD1 (6 bases). Trimming cost V 3 bases and J 9 bases, with 9 bases left between them. This CDR3 comprises 13 residues. Germline lookup yields CDR1 MNHEY and CDR2 SMNVEV (reference sequence). CDR3 DNA sequence: TGTGCCAGCAGTTTCACAGGGATTTCACCCCTCCACTTT. The encoded protein is CASSFTGISPLHF.

For this clone: Other DNA variants within this sample encode the same CDR3. This chain connects TRBV1 to TRBJ2-7; TRBD2 is the table's D call and was not checked against the DNA. TRBV1 is described as a pseudogene. CDR3 length: 15 residues. Written as DNA, the CDR3 is TGCACCAGCAGCCCGGCCGGGAGGGCCCCCCACGAGCAGTACTTC. It yields the protein CTSSPAGRAPHEQYF.

The chain joins TRBV28 to TRBJ1-2; TRBD1 aligns across 9 bases. From germline, CDR1 is MDHEN and CDR2 SYDVKM. This CDR3 region has 13 residues. Trimming cost V 5 bases and J 8 bases; bases outside gene matches: 6. The CDR3, as DNA: TGTGCCAGCAGTCCAAGGACAGGGGTGGGCTACACCTTC. Amino acids: CASSPRTGVGYTF.

This chain connects TRBV12-3 or TRBV12-4 to TRBJ1-5, with no clear D. V was shortened by 6 bases and J by 1 base, with 7 bases between the two germline ends. The CDR3 spans 13 residues. The CDR3 DNA sequence: TGTGCCAGCAGCTCGAGAAGCAATCAGCCCCAGCATTTT. The encoded protein is CASSSRSNQPQHF.

This chain joins TRBV24-1 and TRBJ2-1; a possible D gene is TRBD2 (6 bases). The CDR3 extends over 15 amino acids. Germline assignment: CDR1 KGHDR and CDR2 SFDVKD. V lost 4 bases to trimming and J lost 6 bases, with 15 bases between them. CDR3 nucleotides: TGTGCCACCAGTGACCCCCGGAGGGCGGCCAATGAGCAGTTCTTC. Its protein is CATSDPRRAANEQFF.

The chain uses TRBV12-3 or TRBV12-4 and TRBJ2-7, with D unresolved. Trimming removed 8 bases from V and 1 base from J, with 9 bases in between. The CDR3 has 12 amino acids. The CDR3: CASRLSSYEQYF. CDR3 DNA sequence: TGTGCCAGCCGCCTGAGTTCCTACGAGCAGTACTTC.

This rearrangement joins TRBV5-6 to TRBJ2-5, with 11 positions matching TRBD2. Per the germline V gene, CDR1 is SGHDT and CDR2 is YYEEEE. The CDR3 runs to 16 residues. The V gene end was trimmed by 4 bases and the J gene end by 5 bases; junction bases not matched to a gene: 10. CDR3 residues: CASSGLIAGGPETQYF. CDR3 nucleotides: TGTGCCAGCAGCGGCCTTATAGCGGGGGGGCCTGAGACCCAGTACTTC.

This chain connects TRBV7-8 to TRBJ1-2; D is possibly TRBD1 (5 bases). Germline CDR1 and CDR2: SGHVS and FQNEAQ. The CDR3 spans 13 residues. V lost 3 bases and J 1 base, leaving 6 bases between the germline ends. The CDR3 coding sequence is TGTGCCAGCAGCTTGGGGGGTAACTATGGCTACACCTTC. Translation: CASSLGGNYGYTF.

Note on this clone: A read error may account for a junction end that differs from germline. The chain couples TRBV4-1 to TRBJ2-1, with a tentative D call TRBD1 (8 bases). Germline assignment: CDR1 MGHRA and CDR2 YSYEKL. The CDR3 extends over 13 amino acids. In nucleotides, the CDR3 is TGCGCCAGCAGCCAAGAGTTCGGACAGGGAGGGATCTTC. The encoded protein is CASSQEFGQGGIF.

This chain connects TRBV7-6 to TRBJ2-1; no clear D. Trimming cost V 3 bases and J 0 bases, with 6 bases left between them. Germline loops: CDR1 SGHVS, CDR2 FNYEAQ. The CDR3 has 14 residues. In DNA, the CDR3 is TGTGCCAGCAGCTTGCGCGGCTCCTACAATGAGCAGTTCTTC. It encodes CASSLRGSYNEQFF.

The CDR3 loop is CASSPSTSGGITDTQYF. The CDR3 region has the DNA TGTGCCAGCAGTCCCTCTACTAGCGGGGGAATCACAGATACGCAGTATTTT. This sequence joins TRBV6-6 and TRBJ2-3; 11 positions agree with TRBD2. This CDR3 is 17 amino acids long. Germline lookup yields CDR1 MNHNY and CDR2 SVGAGI (reference sequence). The V and J ends lost 5 bases and 2 bases, in that order; junction bases with no gene match: 9.

This chain links TRBV6-5 with TRBJ1-1, with D perhaps TRBD1 (5 bases). Trimming removed 0 bases at V and 1 base at J, with 9 bases between. CDR1 MNHEY and CDR2 SVGAGI come from the germline V gene. The length of the CDR3 is 15 residues. CDR3 in DNA: TGTGCCAGCAGTTACTCAGGCGGGGCGAACACTGAAGCTTTCTTT. Protein: CASSYSGGANTEAFF.

This clone was seen once. The genes are TRBV19 and TRBJ1-2; a weak D match, TRBD1 (6 bases). Deletions cut 2 bases from V and 8 bases from J, with 12 bases between. The length of the CDR3 is 13 residues. CDR1 and CDR2 (germline): LNHDA, SQIVND (reference sequence). The CDR3 loop is CASSISRGSGYTF. Written as DNA, the CDR3 is TGTGCCAGTAGTATATCCAGGGGATCAGGCTACACCTTC.

The rearrangement joins TRBV5-6 to TRBJ2-5, with a weak D call TRBD1 (5 bases). Germline loops: CDR1 SGHDT, CDR2 YYEEEE. There are 13 residues in the CDR3. The V and J ends lost 3 bases and 4 bases respectively, with 10 bases between them. CDR3 region: CASSWAGRETQYF. The CDR3 bases are TGTGCCAGCAGCTGGGCAGGGCGAGAGACCCAGTACTTC.

This sequence joins TRBV5-1 and TRBJ2-3; 10 bases match TRBD1. Per germline, CDR1 SGHRS and CDR2 YFSETQ. The junction had 11 bases not matched to a gene; V was cut back by 3 bases and J by 7 bases. The CDR3 is 16 residues long. The CDR3 DNA is TGCGCCAGCAGCTCGAGACAGGGACAGGGGTTACATACGCAGTATTTT. It yields the protein CASSSRQGQGLHTQYF.

The J gene is TRBJ2-7, the V gene TRBV7-9, with 9 bases fitting TRBD2. From germline, CDR1 is SEHNR and CDR2 FQNEAQ (reference sequence). V was pared by 5 bases and J by 3 bases, with 2 bases of the junction left unmatched. This CDR3 is built from 13 residues. The CDR3 loop is CASSPSGIYEQYF. CDR3 DNA: TGTGCCAGCAGCCCTAGCGGGATCTACGAGCAGTACTTC.

The chain employs TRBV5-1 and TRBJ1-5; maybe TRBD1 (5 bases). Germline V gene sequence: CDR1 SGHRS, CDR2 YFSETQ. The CDR3 is 14 amino acids. Between the trimmed V and J ends, which lost 2 bases and 2 bases, there was a span of 8 bases. The CDR3 sequence is CASSFEGGNQPQHF. The CDR3 DNA reads as TGCGCCAGCAGCTTTGAAGGGGGCAATCAGCCCCAGCATTTT.

V usage is TRBV18 and J usage is TRBJ1-2, with TRBD1 matching 7 bases. Trimming removed 6 bases from V and 3 bases from J; junction bases left unmatched: 7. Germline CDR1 KGHSH, CDR2 LQKENI. The CDR3 covers 14 residues. The CDR3 protein is CASSPRQGDYGYTF. CDR3 in DNA: TGTGCCAGCTCCCCTCGACAGGGCGACTATGGCTACACCTTC.

This chain uses TRBV13 with TRBJ2-3; D is unclear. CDR3 length: 13 amino acids. Germline V lookup: CDR1 PRHDT, CDR2 FYEKMQ (reference sequence). The V gene lost 5 bases and the J gene lost 0 bases, with 6 bases spanning the gap. The CDR3 is CASSPLSTDTQYF. As DNA, the CDR3 is TGTGCCAGCAGCCCCCTGAGCACAGATACGCAGTATTTT. Full variable domain (missing parts from reference TRBV13 and TRBJ2-3): AAGVIQSPRHLIKEKRETATLKCYPIPRHDTVYWYQQGPGQDPQFLISFYEKMQSDKGSIPDRFSAQQFSDYHSELNMSSLELGDSALYFCASSPLSTDTQYFGPGTRLTVL.